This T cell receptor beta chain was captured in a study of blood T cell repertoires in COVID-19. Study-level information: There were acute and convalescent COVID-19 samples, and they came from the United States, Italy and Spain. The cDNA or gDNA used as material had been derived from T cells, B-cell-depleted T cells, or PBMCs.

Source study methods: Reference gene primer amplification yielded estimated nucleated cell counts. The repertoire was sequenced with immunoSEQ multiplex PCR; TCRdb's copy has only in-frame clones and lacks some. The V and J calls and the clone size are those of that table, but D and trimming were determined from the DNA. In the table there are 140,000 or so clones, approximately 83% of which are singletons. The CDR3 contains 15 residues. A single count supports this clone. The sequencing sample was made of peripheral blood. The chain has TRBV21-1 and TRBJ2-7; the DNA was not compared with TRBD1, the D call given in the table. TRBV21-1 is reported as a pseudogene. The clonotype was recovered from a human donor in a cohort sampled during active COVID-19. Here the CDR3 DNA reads TGTGCCAGCAGCGGTACCGGGACAGTATTATTCGAGCAGTACTTC. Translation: CASSGTGTVLFEQYF.